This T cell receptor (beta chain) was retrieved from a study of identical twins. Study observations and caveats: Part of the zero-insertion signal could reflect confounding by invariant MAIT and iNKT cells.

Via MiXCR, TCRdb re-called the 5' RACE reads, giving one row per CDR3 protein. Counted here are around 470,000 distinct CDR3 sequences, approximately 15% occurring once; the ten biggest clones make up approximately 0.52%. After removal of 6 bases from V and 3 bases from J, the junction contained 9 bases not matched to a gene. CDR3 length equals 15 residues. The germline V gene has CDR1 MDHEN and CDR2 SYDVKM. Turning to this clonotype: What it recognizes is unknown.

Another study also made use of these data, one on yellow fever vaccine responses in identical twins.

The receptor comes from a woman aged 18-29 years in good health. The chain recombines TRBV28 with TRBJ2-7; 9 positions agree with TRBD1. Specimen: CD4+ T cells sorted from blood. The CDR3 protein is CASRSSGTGIYEQYF. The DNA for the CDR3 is TGTGCCAGCAGGTCCTCCGGGACAGGGATCTACGAGCAGTACTTC.